This TCR beta chain came from a study of blood T cell repertoires in COVID-19. The germline CDR1 and CDR2 sequences are MNHEY and SVGAGI. CDR3 length: 15 residues. The ends lost 0 bases at V and 7 bases at J; junction bases unmatched: 5. This clone was found once. Method: immunoSEQ multiplex PCR; TCRdb's copy keeps in-frame clones and lacks some. Among fewer than 120,000 clones listed, nearly 90% were seen once. The chain links TRBV6-5 to TRBJ2-2; 7 nucleotides line up with TRBD2. The receptor was isolated from a human donor in a cohort sampled during active COVID-19. The sample taken for sequencing was peripheral blood. CDR3 nucleotide sequence: TGTGCCAGCAGTTACTCGGGAGGGCGAAACGGGGAGCTGTTTTTT. It translates to CASSYSGGRNGELFF.